This is a list of T cell receptor beta chains from one sample in a study of T cell responses to AZD1222 COVID-19 vaccine. Profiled with immunoSEQ multiplex PCR; TCRdb holds only in-frame clones, not every one. The sample has roughly 190,000 clones, almost 95% seen once. The specimen comprised peripheral blood, sampled on day 0 of AZD1222 vaccination. The receptors stem from an adult in good health. Both conserved end residues are part of each CDR3. The D gene is left open where the match is weak. Clone size is shown for a subset of rows, as once, few, many or a class of expanded clone.

TRBV5-4,-,-,TRBJ1-1,TGTGCCAGCAGCCGACCTAGGGAAGGTGAAGCTTTCTTT,CASSRPREGEAFF
TRBV27,-,-,TRBJ1-1,TGTGCCAGCAGTTTGTATAGGGCCACTGAAGCTTTCTTT,CASSLYRATEAFF
TRBV19,-,-,TRBJ1-5,TGTGCCAGTAGTACGCTACAGGGTAGCAATCAGCCCCAGCATTTT,CASSTLQGSNQPQHF
TRBV5-4,TRBD2,-,TRBJ2-3,TGTGCCAGCTCATCCTCTCTAGCGGGCACAGATACGCAGTATTTT,CASSSSLAGTDTQYF
TRBV28,-,-,TRBJ2-1,TGTGCCAGCAGTTCTTCTATGGGTCCGCAGGAGGGTGAGCAGTTCTTC,CASSSSMGPQEGEQFF
TRBV3-1/TRBV3-2,-,-,TRBJ2-3,TGTGCCAGCAGCCAAGGGGCTCAACAACCTAGCACAGATACGCAGTATTTT,CASSQGAQQPSTDTQYF
TRBV7-2,TRBD1,-,TRBJ1-4,TGTGCCAGCAGCCAACAGGGGGCGGCTAATGAAAAACTGTTTTTT,CASSQQGAANEKLFF
TRBV7-2,-,once,TRBJ1-1,TGTGCCAGCAGCTTAGGGGTCAGTTACACTGAAGCTTTCTTT,CASSLGVSYTEAFF
TRBV24-1,-,-,TRBJ1-2,TGTGCCACCAGTGACCGCAACTATGGCTACACCTTC,CATSDRNYGYTF
TRBV6-6,TRBD1,once,TRBJ2-2,TGTCAAACGACAGGGTCGTCACCGGGGAAGCTGTTTTTT,CQTTGSSPGKLFF
TRBV5-1,-,-,TRBJ2-3,TGCGCCAGCAGTTTTATGAGGCCAGATACGCAGTATTTT,CASSFMRPDTQYF
TRBV6-5,-,-,TRBJ2-7,TGTGCCAGCAGTCGCGGGACAGCACTCTTCTACGAGCAGTACTTC,CASSRGTALFYEQYF
TRBV10-3,-,-,TRBJ1-2,TGTGCCATCAGGTGGACGGGTGGCTACACCTTC,CAIRWTGGYTF
TRBV12-3/TRBV12-4,TRBD1,-,TRBJ1-2,TGTGCCGGAGGACAGGGAGGCGGGGGCTACACCTTC,CAGGQGGGGYTF
TRBV19,-,-,TRBJ1-2,TGTGCCAGTAGTATCTCTGGCAGACCACTAGCTAACTATGGCTACACCTTC,CASSISGRPLANYGYTF
TRBV5-1,TRBD1,-,TRBJ2-7,TGCGCCAGCGGCACCGTTGGACAGGGGGCCTACGAGCAGTACTTC,CASGTVGQGAYEQYF
TRBV30,-,-,TRBJ1-3,TGTGCCGGTGGGCAAAGCACCATATATTTT,CAGGQSTIYF
TRBV18,TRBD1,-,TRBJ2-6,TGTGCCAGCTCTAGGACAGGGGGCTTTGGGGCCAACGTCCTGACTTTC,CASSRTGGFGANVLTF
TRBV30,TRBD1,-,TRBJ1-1,TGTGCCTGGAGTAGACAGGGCCCTGAAGCTTTCTTT,CAWSRQGPEAFF
TRBV4-1,-,-,TRBJ1-3,TGCGCCAGCAGCCGATGGGAAGGGGGGGCAAGGGCTGGAAACACCATATATTTT,CASSRWEGGARAGNTIYF
TRBV19,-,-,TRBJ1-2,TGTGCCAGTAGTATATCGGGGAATGGCTACACCTTC,CASSISGNGYTF
TRBV7-9,TRBD2,-,TRBJ2-3,TGTGCCAGCAGCTATGGTAGCGGGCGGACCCGCACAGATACGCAGTATTTT,CASSYGSGRTRTDTQYF
TRBV14,-,-,TRBJ2-3,TGTGCCAGCAGCCAAGAATTGAGGGATACGCAGTATTTT,CASSQELRDTQYF
TRBV7-2,-,-,TRBJ1-3,TGTGCCAGCAGCTTAGCAGCGACAGCTTCTGGAAACACCATATATTTT,CASSLAATASGNTIYF
TRBV27,TRBD1,-,TRBJ1-6,TGTGCCAGCAGTTTTGGGACAGAGAATTCACCCCTCCACTTT,CASSFGTENSPLHF
TRBV12-5,TRBD1,-,TRBJ1-1,TGTGCTAGTGGTCCAGGACAGGGTCAGGGGACTGAAGCTTTCTTT,CASGPGQGQGTEAFF
TRBV23-1,-,-,TRBJ2-7,TGCGCCAGCAGTTATGACAGCTACGAGCAGTACTTC,CASSYDSYEQYF
TRBV19,TRBD2,-,TRBJ2-2,TGTGCCAGTAGTATCGGGACGACTAGCGGGGATACCGGGGAGCTGTTTTTT,CASSIGTTSGDTGELFF
TRBV6-4,TRBD2,-,TRBJ2-5,TGTGCCAGCAGTGACGGAGTAGCGGGGGGGCAAGAGACCCAGTACTTC,CASSDGVAGGQETQYF
TRBV7-2,TRBD1,-,TRBJ1-1,TGTGCCAGCAGTCGACAGGGGGCCGGGATGAACACTGAAGCTTTCTTT,CASSRQGAGMNTEAFF
TRBV19,-,-,TRBJ1-1,TGTGCCAGTAAAAAACCCCCCGGGCAGGGCACTGAAGCTTTCTTT,CASKKPPGQGTEAFF
TRBV7-8,-,-,TRBJ1-2,TGTGCCAGCAGCTCCAGGACAAGTCAGAGATATGGCTACACCTTC,CASSSRTSQRYGYTF
TRBV5-1,-,-,TRBJ2-3,TGCGCCAGCAGCAAAGGACTACTCACAGATACGCAGTATTTT,CASSKGLLTDTQYF
TRBV3-1/TRBV3-2,-,-,TRBJ1-2,TGTGCCAGCAGCCTCCTTGGAGCGGATAACTATGGCTACACCTTC,CASSLLGADNYGYTF
TRBV19,-,-,TRBJ2-2,TGTGCCAGTGCGACAGGGAACACCGGGGAGCTGTTTTTT,CASATGNTGELFF
TRBV7-3,-,-,TRBJ2-1,TGTGCCAGCAGCCCCAGCTCCCGCGGGGTATACAATGAGCAGTTCTTC,CASSPSSRGVYNEQFF
TRBV4-3,-,many,TRBJ2-7,TGCGCCAGCAGCCAAGACCAGGGTCCCTACGAGCAGTACTTC,CASSQDQGPYEQYF
TRBV14,TRBD2,-,TRBJ2-2,TGTGCCAGCAGCCTTTTTAGCGGGGGGGCCGGCACCGGGGAGCTGTTTTTT,CASSLFSGGAGTGELFF
TRBV27,-,-,TRBJ1-4,TGTGCCAGCAGTTTAGGGCAAGGGCTTGAAAAACTGTTTTTT,CASSLGQGLEKLFF
TRBV4-1,TRBD1,-,TRBJ1-4,TGCGCCAGCAGCCACTTCACAGGGGTTGGCTTTGGTAATGAAAAACTGTTTTTT,CASSHFTGVGFGNEKLFF
TRBV7-2,-,-,TRBJ1-2,TGTGCCAGCAGCCGGGACCGAAACTATGGCTACACCTTC,CASSRDRNYGYTF
TRBV2,TRBD1,-,TRBJ1-1,TGTGCCAGCAGTGGGGACAGCACTGAAGCTTTCTTT,CASSGDSTEAFF
TRBV9,TRBD1,once,TRBJ1-4,TGTGCCAGCAGAAAAAGGACAGGGAGGCCCCTAACAACTAATGAAAAACTGTTTTTT,CASRKRTGRPLTTNEKLFF
TRBV6-1,TRBD1,-,TRBJ1-5,TGTGCCAGCAGTGAAGAGACAGGGCTGGCTCAGCCCCAGCATTTT,CASSEETGLAQPQHF
TRBV29-1,TRBD2,-,TRBJ2-7,TGCAGCTTCGACACGGGGGGGTACGAGCAGTACTTC,CSFDTGGYEQYF
TRBV10-2,TRBD1,-,TRBJ1-2,TGCGCCAGTAAGCCCGGGACAGGGGGCGCTTGGGGCTACACCTTC,CASKPGTGGAWGYTF
TRBV4-2,TRBD2,-,TRBJ2-1,TGTGCCAGCAGCCAAGATGGGGCTAGCGGGGGCTATGAGCAGTTCTTC,CASSQDGASGGYEQFF
TRBV28,-,once,TRBJ1-5,TGTGCCAGCAGCACAGGGACAAATCAGCCCCAGCATTTT,CASSTGTNQPQHF
TRBV18,-,-,TRBJ1-1,TGTGCCAGCTCACCAGTAACAGGAGAAGCTTTCTTT,CASSPVTGEAFF
TRBV10-2,TRBD2,once,TRBJ2-3,TGCGCCAGCAAGGGTAGCGGGGGTGATACGCAGTATTTT,CASKGSGGDTQYF
TRBV3-1/TRBV3-2,-,-,TRBJ2-5,TGTGCCAGCAGCCAAGTTAAAGAGACCCAGTACTTC,CASSQVKETQYF